The clone carrying this TCR beta chain was recorded only once. What it recognizes is unknown. The data derive from a study of long-term antiretroviral therapy in people with HIV. Study observations and caveats: With ART, diversity went up but was still lower than in transplant donor controls.

The germline gives CDR1 SGDLS, CDR2 YYNGEE. CDR3 size: 16 residues. The V gene lost 2 bases and the J gene lost 2 bases, with 17 bases spanning the gap. The authors ran the immunoSEQ assay, v3.0, at survey level. Sequencing was performed with immunoSEQ multiplex PCR; in TCRdb, only in-frame clones are kept and a portion is missing. The sample has about 20,000 clones; approximately 80% are singletons. The chain recombines TRBV9 with TRBJ2-7; D possibly corresponds to TRBD2 (6 bases). This specimen was unsorted PBMCs, taken roughly 6.1 years after starting antiretroviral therapy. This receptor was obtained from a man between 25 and 39 years old with HIV. The CDR3 DNA follows: TGTGCCAGCAGCGTCGATATCGGGACTCAAACCTACGAGCAGTACTTC. Its translation: CASSVDIGTQTYEQYF.